The 3 T cell receptor beta chains listed next were all sequenced from one sample in a study of vaccination and CD4 T cells after COVID-19. The antigens these receptors bind are not known. As for treatment: approximately nine-day PBMC culture with coronavirus spike peptide pools or control peptides (ViraFEST assay). Oncomine TCR Beta short-read sequencing was applied to DNA from cultured CD4+ T cells. Each CDR3 protein is one row after TCRdb ran MiXCR on the PCR reads. The sample has around 13,000 distinct CDR3 sequences, 79% seen once. Sequencing was carried out using CD4+ T cells from blood, cultured in vitro. The origin of the receptors is a human donor who had recovered from COVID-19.

V gene TRBV20-1 combines with J gene TRBJ1-2; 8 bases are shared with TRBD1. The CDR3 extends over 14 amino acids. V lost 3 bases, J lost 3 bases, and 6 bases stayed unmatched. CDR1 and CDR2 (germline): DFQATT, SNEGSKA (reference sequence). The CDR3 DNA reads as TGCAGTGCTAGTAGATCAGGGGGCGACTATGGCTACACCTTC. It is translated as CSASRSGGDYGYTF.

V and J are TRBV7-2 and TRBJ1-3, with TRBD1 identical over 12 bases. Trimming at V came to 3 bases and at J to 2 bases, leaving 2 bases not matched to a gene. CDR3 size: 16 residues. CDR1 and CDR2 (germline): SGHTA, FQGNSA. The DNA of the CDR3 is TGTGCCAGCAGCTTGGGGGACAGGGGGCCTGGAAACACCATATATTTT. It specifies CASSLGDRGPGNTIYF.

The gene calls are TRBV11-2 and TRBJ2-3, with D tentatively TRBD1 or TRBD2 (5 bases each). This CDR3 is built from 19 residues. Per germline, CDR1 SGHAT and CDR2 FQNNGV. Trimming cost V 5 bases and J 0 bases, with 24 bases left between them. CDR3 amino acids: CASSRTRGFSKSSTDTQYF. CDR3 bases: TGTGCCAGCAGCCGTACGAGGGGATTTTCGAAATCTAGCACAGATACGCAGTATTTT.